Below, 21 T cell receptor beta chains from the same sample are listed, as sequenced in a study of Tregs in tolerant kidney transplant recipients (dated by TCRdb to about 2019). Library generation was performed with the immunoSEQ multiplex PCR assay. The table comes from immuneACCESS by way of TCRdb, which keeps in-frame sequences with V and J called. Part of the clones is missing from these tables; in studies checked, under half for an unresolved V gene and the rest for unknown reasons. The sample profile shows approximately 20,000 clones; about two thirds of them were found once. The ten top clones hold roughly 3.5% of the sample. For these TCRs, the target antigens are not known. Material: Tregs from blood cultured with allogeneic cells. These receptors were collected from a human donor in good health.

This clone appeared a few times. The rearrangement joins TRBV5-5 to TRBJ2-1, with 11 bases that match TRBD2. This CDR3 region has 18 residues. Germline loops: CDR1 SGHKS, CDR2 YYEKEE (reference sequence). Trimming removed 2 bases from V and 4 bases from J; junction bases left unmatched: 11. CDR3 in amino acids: CASSLLRGTSGRYNEQFF. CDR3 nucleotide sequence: TGTGCCAGCAGCTTATTACGAGGGACTAGCGGACGGTACAATGAGCAGTTCTTC.

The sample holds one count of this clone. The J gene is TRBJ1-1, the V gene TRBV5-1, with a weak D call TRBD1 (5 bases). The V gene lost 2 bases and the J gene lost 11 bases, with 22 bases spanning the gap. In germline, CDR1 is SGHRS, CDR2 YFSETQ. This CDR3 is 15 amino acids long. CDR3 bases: TGCGCCAGCAGCTTCCCTTCTTCAGGGAATCCGGGCGCTTTCTTT. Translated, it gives CASSFPSSGNPGAFF.

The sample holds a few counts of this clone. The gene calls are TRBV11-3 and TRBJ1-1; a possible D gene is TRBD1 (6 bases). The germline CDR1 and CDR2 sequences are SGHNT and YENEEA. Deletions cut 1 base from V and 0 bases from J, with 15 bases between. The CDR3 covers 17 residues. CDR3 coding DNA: TGTGCCAGCAGCTTAGGACCAGGGGATAGTATGAACACTGAAGCTTTCTTT. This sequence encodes CASSLGPGDSMNTEAFF.

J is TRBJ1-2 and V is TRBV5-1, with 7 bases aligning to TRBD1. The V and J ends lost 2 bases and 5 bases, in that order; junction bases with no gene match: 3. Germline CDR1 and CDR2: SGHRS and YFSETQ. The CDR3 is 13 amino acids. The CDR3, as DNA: TGCGCCAGCAGCTTACCAGGGGGGTATGGCTACACCTTC. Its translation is CASSLPGGYGYTF.

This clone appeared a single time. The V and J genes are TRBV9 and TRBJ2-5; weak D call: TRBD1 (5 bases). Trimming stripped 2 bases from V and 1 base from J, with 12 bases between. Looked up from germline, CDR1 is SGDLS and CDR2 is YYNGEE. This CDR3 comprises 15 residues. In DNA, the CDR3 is TGTGCCAGCAGCGTCAGGGTCGGCCCCCAAGAGACCCAGTACTTC. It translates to CASSVRVGPQETQYF. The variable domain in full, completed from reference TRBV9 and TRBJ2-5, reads DSGVTQTPKHLITATGQRVTLRCSPRSGDLSVYWYQQSLDQGLQFLIQYYNGEERAKGNILERFSAQQFPDLHSELNLSSLELGDSALYFCASSVRVGPQETQYFGPGTRLLVL.

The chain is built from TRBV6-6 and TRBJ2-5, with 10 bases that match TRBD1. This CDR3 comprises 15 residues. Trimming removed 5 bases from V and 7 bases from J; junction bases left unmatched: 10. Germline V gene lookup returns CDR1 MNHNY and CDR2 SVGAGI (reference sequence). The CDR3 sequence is CASSPGQGLRATQYF. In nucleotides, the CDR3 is TGTGCCAGCAGTCCGGGACAGGGGCTCCGGGCGACCCAGTACTTC.

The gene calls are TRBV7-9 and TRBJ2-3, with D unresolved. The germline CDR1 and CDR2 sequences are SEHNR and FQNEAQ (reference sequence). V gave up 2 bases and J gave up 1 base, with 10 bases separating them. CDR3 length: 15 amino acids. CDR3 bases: TGTGCCAGCAGCTTACATATGGTGGGCACAGATACGCAGTATTTT. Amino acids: CASSLHMVGTDTQYF.

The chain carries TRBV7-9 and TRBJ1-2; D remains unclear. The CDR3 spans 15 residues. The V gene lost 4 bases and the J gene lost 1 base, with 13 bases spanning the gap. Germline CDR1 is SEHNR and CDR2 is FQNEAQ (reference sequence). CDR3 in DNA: TGTGCCAGCAGCTCCCCGGATTGGGGTAACTATGGCTACACCTTC. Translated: CASSSPDWGNYGYTF.

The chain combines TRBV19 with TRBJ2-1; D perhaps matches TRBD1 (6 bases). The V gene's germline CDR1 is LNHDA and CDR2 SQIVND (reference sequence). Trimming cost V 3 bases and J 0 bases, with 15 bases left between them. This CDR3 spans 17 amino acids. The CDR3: CASSIFGQGSSYNEQFF. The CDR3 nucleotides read TGTGCCAGTAGTATCTTTGGTCAGGGGAGCTCCTACAATGAGCAGTTCTTC.

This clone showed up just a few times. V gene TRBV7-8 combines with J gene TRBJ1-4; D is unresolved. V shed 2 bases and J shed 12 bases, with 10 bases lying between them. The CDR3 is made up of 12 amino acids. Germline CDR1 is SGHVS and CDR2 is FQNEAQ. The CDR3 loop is CASSLRGQELFF. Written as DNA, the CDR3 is TGTGCCAGCAGCTTACGGGGTCAGGAACTGTTTTTT.

CDR3 loop: CAWTFLGGLDTEAFF. CDR3 DNA sequence: TGTGCCTGGACTTTCCTGGGGGGGCTGGACACTGAAGCTTTCTTT. The V call is TRBV30, the J call TRBJ1-1; TRBD1 is a possible D gene (6 bases). Germline V lookup: CDR1 GTSNPN, CDR2 SVGIG (reference sequence). V lost 4 bases and J 3 bases, leaving 18 bases between the germline ends. The CDR3 sequence is 15 residues long.

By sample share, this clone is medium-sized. The CDR3 sequence is CASSGSGTHNEQFF. The CDR3 nucleotides are TGTGCCAGCAGCGGTAGCGGGACCCACAATGAGCAGTTCTTC. The chain employs TRBV2 and TRBJ2-1, with TRBD2 identical over 8 bases. The V gene end was trimmed by 6 bases and the J gene end by 5 bases; junction bases not matched to a gene: 6. The CDR3 loop spans 14 amino acids. The germline V gene has CDR1 SNHLY and CDR2 FYNNEI.

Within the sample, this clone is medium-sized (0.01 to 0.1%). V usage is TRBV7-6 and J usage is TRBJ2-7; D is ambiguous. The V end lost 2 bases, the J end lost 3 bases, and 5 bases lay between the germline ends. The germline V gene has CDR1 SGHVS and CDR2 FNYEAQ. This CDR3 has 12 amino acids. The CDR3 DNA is TGTGCCAGCAGCTTAACCGGCTACGAGCAGTACTTC. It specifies CASSLTGYEQYF. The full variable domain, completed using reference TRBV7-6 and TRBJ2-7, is GAGVSQSPRYKVTKRGQDVALRCDPISGHVSLYWYRQALGQGPEFLTYFNYEAQQDKSGLPNDRFSAERPEGSISTLTIQRTEQRDSAMYRCASSLTGYEQYFGPGTRLTVT.

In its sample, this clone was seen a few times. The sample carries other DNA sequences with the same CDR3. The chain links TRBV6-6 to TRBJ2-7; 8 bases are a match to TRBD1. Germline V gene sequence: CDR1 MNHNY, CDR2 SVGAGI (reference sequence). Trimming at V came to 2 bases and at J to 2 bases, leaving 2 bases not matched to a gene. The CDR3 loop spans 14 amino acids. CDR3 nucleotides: TGTGCCAGCAGTTACGGACAGGGTCCCTACGAGCAGTACTTC. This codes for CASSYGQGPYEQYF.

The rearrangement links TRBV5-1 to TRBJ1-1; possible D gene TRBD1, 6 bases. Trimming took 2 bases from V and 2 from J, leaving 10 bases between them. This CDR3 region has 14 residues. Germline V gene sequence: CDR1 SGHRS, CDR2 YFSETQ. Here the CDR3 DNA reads TGCGCCAGCAGCTTAGGGGGACCCAACACTGAAGCTTTCTTT. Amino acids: CASSLGGPNTEAFF.

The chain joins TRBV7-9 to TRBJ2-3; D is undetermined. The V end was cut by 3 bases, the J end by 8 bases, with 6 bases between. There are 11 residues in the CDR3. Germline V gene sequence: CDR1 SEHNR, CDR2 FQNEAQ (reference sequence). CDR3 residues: CASSFGPTQYF. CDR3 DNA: TGTGCCAGCAGCTTCGGGCCTACGCAGTATTTT.

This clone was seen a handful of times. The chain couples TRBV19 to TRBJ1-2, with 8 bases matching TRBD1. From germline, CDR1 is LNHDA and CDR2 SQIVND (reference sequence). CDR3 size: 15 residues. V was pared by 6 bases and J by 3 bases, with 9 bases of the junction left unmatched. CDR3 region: CASSNTGGHHYGYTF. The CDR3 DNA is TGTGCCAGTAGCAATACAGGGGGTCACCACTATGGCTACACCTTC.

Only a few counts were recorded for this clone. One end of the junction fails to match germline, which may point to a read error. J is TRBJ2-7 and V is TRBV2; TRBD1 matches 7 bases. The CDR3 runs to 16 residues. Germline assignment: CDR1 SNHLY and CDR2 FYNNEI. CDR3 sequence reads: CASSARQGITIYAQYF. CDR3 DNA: TGTGCCAGCAGTGCGAGACAGGGAATTACGATCTACGCGCAGTACTTC.

The CDR3 protein is CATSILLTPQETQYF. The CDR3 bases are TGTGCCACCAGCATATTGCTGACGCCTCAAGAGACCCAGTACTTC. The V and J genes are TRBV15 and TRBJ2-5; no definite D call. The CDR3 length is 15 residues. The ends were cut back, 4 bases at V and 2 bases at J, with 14 bases in the middle. Per the germline V gene, CDR1 is LNHNV and CDR2 is YYDKDF (reference sequence).

The CDR3 reads CASTGQELAKNIQYF. CDR3 nucleotides: TGTGCCAGCACGGGACAGGAGTTAGCCAAAAACATTCAGTACTTC. V and J are TRBV18 and TRBJ2-4; 8 positions match TRBD1. The germline V gene has CDR1 KGHSH and CDR2 LQKENI. The ends lost 8 bases at V and 0 bases at J; junction bases unmatched: 6. The CDR3 is 15 amino acids.

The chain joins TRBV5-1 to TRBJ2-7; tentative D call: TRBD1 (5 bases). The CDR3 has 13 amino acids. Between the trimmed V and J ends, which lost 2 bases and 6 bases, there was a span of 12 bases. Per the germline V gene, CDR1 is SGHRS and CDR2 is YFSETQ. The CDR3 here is CASSFGRVGEQYF. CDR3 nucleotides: TGCGCCAGCAGCTTCGGCAGGGTTGGCGAGCAGTACTTC. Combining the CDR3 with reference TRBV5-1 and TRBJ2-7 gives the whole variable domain KAGVTQTPRYLIKTRGQQVTLSCSPISGHRSVSWYQQTPGQGLQFLFEYFSETQRNKGNFPGRFSGRQFSNSRSEMNVSTLELGDSALYLCASSFGRVGEQYFGPGTRLTVT.